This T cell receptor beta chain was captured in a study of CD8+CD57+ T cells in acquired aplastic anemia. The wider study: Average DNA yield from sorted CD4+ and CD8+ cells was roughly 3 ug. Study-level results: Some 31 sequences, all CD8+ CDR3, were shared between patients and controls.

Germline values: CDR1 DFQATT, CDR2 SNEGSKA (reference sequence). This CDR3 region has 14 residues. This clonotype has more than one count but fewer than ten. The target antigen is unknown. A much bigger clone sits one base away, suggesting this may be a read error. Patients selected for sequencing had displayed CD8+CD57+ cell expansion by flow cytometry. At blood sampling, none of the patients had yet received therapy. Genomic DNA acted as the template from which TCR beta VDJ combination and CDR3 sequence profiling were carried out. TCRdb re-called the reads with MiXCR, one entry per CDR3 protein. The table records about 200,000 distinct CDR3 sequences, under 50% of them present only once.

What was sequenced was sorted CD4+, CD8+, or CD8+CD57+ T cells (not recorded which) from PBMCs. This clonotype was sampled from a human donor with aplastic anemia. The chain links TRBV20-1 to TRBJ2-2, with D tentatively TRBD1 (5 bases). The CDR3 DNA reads TGCGGTGCTAGGGGTCCGAGGAACACCGGGGAGCTGTTTTTT. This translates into CGARGPRNTGELFF.